The entry below describes one T cell receptor (beta chain). Clones were read by immunoSEQ multiplex PCR, and TCRdb kept only the in-frame ones, dropping some. The data hold fewer than 200,000 clones, with just over 90% observed a single time. These data are taken from a study of control samples from healthy donors and cancer patients. Germline V gives CDR1 SGHAT, CDR2 FQNNGV. V was trimmed by 5 bases and J by 6 bases, leaving 14 bases between them. This CDR3 is built from 13 residues. Sequenced: blood. The receptor's source is a woman in her sixties or seventies in good health. The chain joins TRBV11-2 to TRBJ2-7; TRBD1 is a possible D gene (6 bases). In DNA form, the CDR3 reads TGTGCCAGCAGCATACGACAGGTTCTCGAGCAGTACTTC. Translating it yields CASSIRQVLEQYF.